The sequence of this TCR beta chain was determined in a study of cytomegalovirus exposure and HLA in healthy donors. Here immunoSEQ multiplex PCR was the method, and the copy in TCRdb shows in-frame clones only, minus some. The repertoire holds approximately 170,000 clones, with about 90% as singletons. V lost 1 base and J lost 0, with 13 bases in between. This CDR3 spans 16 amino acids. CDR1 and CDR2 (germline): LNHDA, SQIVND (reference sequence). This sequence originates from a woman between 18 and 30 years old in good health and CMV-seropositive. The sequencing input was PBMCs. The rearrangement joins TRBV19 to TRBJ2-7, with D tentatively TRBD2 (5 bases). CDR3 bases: TGTGCCAGTAGTATAGTAGAGGCTACTAGCTCCTACGAGCAGTACTTC. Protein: CASSIVEATSSYEQYF.